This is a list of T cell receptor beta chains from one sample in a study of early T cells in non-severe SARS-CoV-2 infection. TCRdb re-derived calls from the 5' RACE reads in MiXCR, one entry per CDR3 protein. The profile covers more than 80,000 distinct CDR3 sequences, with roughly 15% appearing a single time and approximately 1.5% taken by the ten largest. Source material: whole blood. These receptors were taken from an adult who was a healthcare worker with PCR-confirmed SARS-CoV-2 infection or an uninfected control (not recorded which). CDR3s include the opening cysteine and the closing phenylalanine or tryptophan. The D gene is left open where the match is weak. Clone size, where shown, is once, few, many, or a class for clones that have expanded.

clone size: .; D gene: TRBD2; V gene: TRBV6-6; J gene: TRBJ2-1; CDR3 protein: CASSYGGGAYNEQFF; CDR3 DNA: TGTGCCAGCAGTTACGGCGGGGGGGCCTACAATGAGCAGTTCTTC
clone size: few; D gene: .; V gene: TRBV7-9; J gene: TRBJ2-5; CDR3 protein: CASSLWTAETQYF; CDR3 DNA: TGTGCCAGCAGCTTGTGGACCGCAGAGACCCAGTACTTC
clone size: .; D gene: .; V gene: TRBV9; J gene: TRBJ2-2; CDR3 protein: CASSVIPESSGELFF; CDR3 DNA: TGTGCCAGCAGCGTCATACCAGAGTCGTCCGGGGAGCTGTTTTTT
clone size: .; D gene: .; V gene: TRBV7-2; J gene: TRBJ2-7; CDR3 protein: CASSYGTLPYEQYF; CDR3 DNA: TGTGCCAGCAGCTACGGGACTCTCCCCTACGAGCAGTACTTC
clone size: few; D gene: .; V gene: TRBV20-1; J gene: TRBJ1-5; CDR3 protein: CSASRAGQPQHF; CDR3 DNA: TGCAGTGCTAGCAGGGCCGGGCAGCCCCAGCATTTT
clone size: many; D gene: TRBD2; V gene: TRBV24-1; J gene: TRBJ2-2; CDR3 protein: CATSEAGSGRTGELFF; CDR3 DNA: TGTGCCACCAGTGAAGCCGGGTCCGGGAGGACCGGGGAGCTGTTTTTT
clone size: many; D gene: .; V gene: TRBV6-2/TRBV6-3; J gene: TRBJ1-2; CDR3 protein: CASSLPVFYGYTF; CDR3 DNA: TGTGCCAGCAGTTTACCGGTCTTCTATGGCTACACCTTC
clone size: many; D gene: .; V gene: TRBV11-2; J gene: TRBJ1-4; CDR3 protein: CATRPGGPANEKLFF; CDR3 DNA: TGTGCCACCCGGCCGGGGGGTCCGGCTAATGAAAAACTGTTTTTT
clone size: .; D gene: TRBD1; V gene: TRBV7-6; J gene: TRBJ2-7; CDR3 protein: CASSLRAPGGTSQYEQYF; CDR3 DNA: TGTGCCAGCAGCCTTAGGGCCCCAGGGGGCACTTCACAGTACGAGCAGTACTTC
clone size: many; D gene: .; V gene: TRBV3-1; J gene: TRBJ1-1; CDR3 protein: CASSPPRGEAFF; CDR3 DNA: TGTGCCAGCAGCCCCCCCCGGGGGGAAGCTTTCTTT
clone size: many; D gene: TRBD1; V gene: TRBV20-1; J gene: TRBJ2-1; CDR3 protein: CSARGQLRGNEQFF; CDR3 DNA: TGCAGTGCTAGGGGACAGCTTCGCGGGAATGAGCAGTTCTTC
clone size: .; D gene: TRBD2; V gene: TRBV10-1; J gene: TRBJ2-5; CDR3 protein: CASSEAGDTETQYF; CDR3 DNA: TGCGCCAGCAGTGAGGCGGGGGATACAGAGACCCAGTACTTC
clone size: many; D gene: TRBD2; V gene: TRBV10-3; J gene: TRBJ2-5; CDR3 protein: CAIRNGGAGETQYF; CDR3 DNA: TGTGCCATCAGGAACGGGGGGGCCGGGGAGACCCAGTACTTC
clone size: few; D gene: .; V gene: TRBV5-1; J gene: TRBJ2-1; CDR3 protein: CASSWLLAPNEQFF; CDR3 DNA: TGCGCCAGCAGCTGGCTTCTAGCACCCAATGAGCAGTTCTTC
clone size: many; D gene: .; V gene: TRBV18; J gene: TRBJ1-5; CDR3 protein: CASSLDTSGSQHF; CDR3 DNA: TGTGCCAGCTCACTAGATACCTCGGGGTCCCAGCATTTT
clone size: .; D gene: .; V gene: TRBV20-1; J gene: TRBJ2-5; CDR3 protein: CSARRGGSQETQYF; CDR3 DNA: TGCAGTGCGCGACGTGGGGGTTCCCAAGAGACCCAGTACTTC
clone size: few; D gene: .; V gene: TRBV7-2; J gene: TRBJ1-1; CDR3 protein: CASSRDLFTEAFF; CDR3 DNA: TGTGCCAGCAGCCGGGACCTCTTCACTGAAGCTTTCTTT
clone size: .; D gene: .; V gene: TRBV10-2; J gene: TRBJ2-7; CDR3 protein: CASAASYEQYF; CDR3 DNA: TGCGCCAGCGCCGCCTCCTACGAGCAGTACTTC
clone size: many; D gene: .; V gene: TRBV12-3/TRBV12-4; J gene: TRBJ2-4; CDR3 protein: CASSLPKAKNIQYF; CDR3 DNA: TGTGCCAGCAGCCTACCTAAAGCCAAAAACATTCAGTACTTC
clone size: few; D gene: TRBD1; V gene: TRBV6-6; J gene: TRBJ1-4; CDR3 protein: CASIRDRVGEKLFF; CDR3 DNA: TGTGCCAGCATAAGGGACAGGGTGGGAGAAAAACTGTTTTTT
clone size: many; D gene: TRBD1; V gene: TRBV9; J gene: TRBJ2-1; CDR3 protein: CASTLRDRDYNEQFF; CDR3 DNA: TGTGCCAGCACCCTCCGGGACAGGGATTACAATGAGCAGTTCTTC
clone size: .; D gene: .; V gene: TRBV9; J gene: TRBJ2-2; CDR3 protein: CASSVLGGNTGELFF; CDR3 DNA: TGTGCCAGCAGCGTTCTTGGGGGGAACACCGGGGAGCTGTTTTTT
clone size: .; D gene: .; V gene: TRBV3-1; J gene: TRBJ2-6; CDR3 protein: CASSRAGSSGANVLTF; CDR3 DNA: TGTGCCAGCAGCCGAGCCGGGAGCTCTGGGGCCAACGTCCTGACTTTC
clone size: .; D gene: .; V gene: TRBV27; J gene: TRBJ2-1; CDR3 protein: CASSFQTGIYNEQLF; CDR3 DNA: TGTGCCAGCAGTTTTCAAACAGGGATTTACAATGAGCAGCTCTTC
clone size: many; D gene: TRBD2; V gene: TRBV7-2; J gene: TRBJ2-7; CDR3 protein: CASSPGGATVYEQYF; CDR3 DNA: TGTGCCAGCAGCCCGGGGGGGGCCACTGTCTACGAGCAGTACTTC
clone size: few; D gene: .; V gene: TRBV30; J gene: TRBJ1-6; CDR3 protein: CAYDRQNSPLHF; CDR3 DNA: TGTGCCTACGACAGACAAAATTCACCCCTCCACTTT
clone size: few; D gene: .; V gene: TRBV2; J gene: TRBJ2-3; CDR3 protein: CASIESDTQYF; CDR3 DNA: TGTGCCAGCATAGAATCAGATACGCAGTATTTT
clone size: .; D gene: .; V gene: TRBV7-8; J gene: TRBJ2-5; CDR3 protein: CASSLARDPKLVQETQYF; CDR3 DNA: TGTGCCAGCAGCTTAGCGAGGGATCCCAAACTTGTCCAGGAGACCCAGTACTTC
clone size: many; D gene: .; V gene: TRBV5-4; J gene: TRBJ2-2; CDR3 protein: CASSYASGENTGELFF; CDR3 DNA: TGTGCCAGCAGTTATGCCTCGGGGGAGAACACCGGGGAGCTGTTTTTT
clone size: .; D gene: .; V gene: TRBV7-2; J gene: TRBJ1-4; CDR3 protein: CASSLNSRGERMKLFF; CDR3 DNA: TGTGCCAGCAGCTTAAACAGTCGTGGGGAAAGAATGAAACTGTTTTTT
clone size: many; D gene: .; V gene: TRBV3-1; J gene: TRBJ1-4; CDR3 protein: CASSLRQGGEKLFF; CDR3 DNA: TGTGCCAGCAGCCTTCGGCAGGGAGGTGAAAAACTGTTTTTT
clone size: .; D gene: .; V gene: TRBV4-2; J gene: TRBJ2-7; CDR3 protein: CASSQDRRGVSTYEQYF; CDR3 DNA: TGTGCCAGCAGCCAAGATCGGAGGGGGGTATCAACCTACGAGCAGTACTTC
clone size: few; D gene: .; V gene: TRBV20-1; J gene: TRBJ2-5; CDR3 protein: CSARGRGQGETQYF; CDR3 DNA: TGCAGTGCTAGAGGGAGGGGTCAGGGGGAGACCCAGTACTTC
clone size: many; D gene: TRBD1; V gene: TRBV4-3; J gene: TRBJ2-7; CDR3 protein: CASREGQSNYEQYF; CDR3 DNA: TGCGCCAGCAGAGAGGGACAGAGTAACTACGAGCAGTACTTC
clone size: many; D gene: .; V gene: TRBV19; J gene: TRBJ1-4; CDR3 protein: CASSIGSQGRLQLFF; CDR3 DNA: TGTGCCAGTAGTATAGGTTCGCAGGGGAGGCTACAACTGTTTTTT
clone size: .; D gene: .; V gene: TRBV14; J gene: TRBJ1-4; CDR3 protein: CASSQGVLNEKLFF; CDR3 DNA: TGTGCCAGCAGCCAAGGAGTCCTAAATGAAAAACTGTTTTTT
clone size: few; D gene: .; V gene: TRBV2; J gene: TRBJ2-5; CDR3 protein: CASSEAVPPETQYF; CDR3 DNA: TGTGCCAGCAGTGAAGCTGTCCCACCAGAGACCCAGTACTTC
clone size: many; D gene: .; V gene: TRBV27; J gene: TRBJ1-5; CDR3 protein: CASSSQGLGNQPQHF; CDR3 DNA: TGTGCCAGCAGCTCTCAGGGTCTAGGCAATCAGCCCCAGCATTTT
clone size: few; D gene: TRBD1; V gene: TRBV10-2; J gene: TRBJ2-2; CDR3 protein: CASRGDRLTGELFF; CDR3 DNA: TGCGCCAGCAGGGGGGACAGACTTACCGGGGAGCTGTTTTTT
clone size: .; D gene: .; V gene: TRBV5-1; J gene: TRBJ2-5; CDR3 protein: CASSPPQGGGPETQYF; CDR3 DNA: TGCGCCAGCAGCCCACCACAGGGAGGAGGTCCAGAGACCCAGTACTTC
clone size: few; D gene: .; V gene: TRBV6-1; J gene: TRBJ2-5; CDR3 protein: CASSEQVSVETQYF; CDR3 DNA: TGTGCCAGCAGTGAACAAGTTTCGGTGGAGACCCAGTACTTC
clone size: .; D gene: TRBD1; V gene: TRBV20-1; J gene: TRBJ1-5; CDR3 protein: CSATVAGGINQPQHF; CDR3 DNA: TGCAGTGCTACAGTAGCAGGGGGCATAAATCAGCCCCAGCATTTT
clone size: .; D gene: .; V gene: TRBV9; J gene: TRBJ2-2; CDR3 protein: CASSEGLNTGELFF; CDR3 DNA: TGTGCCAGCAGCGAGGGACTGAACACCGGGGAGCTGTTTTTT
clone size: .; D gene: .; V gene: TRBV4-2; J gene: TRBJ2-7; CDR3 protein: CASSHARGNSEQYF; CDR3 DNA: TGTGCCAGCAGCCATGCGCGGGGTAACAGCGAGCAGTACTTC
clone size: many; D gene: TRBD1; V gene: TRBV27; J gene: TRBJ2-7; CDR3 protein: CASSFDRGHEQYF; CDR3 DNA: TGTGCCAGCAGTTTTGACAGGGGTCACGAGCAGTACTTC
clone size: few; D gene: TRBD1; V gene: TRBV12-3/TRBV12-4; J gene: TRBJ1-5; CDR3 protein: CASSLRGQLHQPQHF; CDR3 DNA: TGTGCCAGCAGTTTAAGGGGGCAGCTCCACCAGCCCCAGCATTTT
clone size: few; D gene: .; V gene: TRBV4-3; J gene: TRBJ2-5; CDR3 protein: CASSQALAEETQYF; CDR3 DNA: TGCGCCAGCAGCCAAGCCCTAGCTGAAGAGACCCAGTACTTC
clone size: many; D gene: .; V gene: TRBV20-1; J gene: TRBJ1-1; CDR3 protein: CSASGFGGTEAFF; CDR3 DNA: TGCAGTGCATCTGGTTTCGGAGGCACTGAAGCTTTCTTT
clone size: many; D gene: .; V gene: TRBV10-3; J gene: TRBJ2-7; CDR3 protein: CAISLRAQFPYEQYF; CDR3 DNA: TGTGCCATCTCCCTCAGAGCCCAATTTCCCTACGAGCAGTACTTC
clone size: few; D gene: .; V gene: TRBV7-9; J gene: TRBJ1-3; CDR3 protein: CASSPGRGAPGNTIYF; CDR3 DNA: TGTGCCAGCAGCCCGGGACGAGGCGCTCCTGGAAACACCATATATTTT
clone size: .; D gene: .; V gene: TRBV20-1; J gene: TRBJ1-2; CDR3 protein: CSAIRGGAGSSTNYGYTF; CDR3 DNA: TGCAGTGCTATACGGGGCGGGGCCGGCTCCTCTACTAACTATGGCTACACCTTC
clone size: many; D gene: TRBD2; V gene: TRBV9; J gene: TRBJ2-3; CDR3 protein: CASSVSSGGRHDTQYF; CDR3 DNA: TGTGCCAGCAGCGTATCCAGCGGGGGCCGTCACGATACGCAGTATTTT
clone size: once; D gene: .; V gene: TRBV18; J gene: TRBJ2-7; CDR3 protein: CASSRDSSYEQYF; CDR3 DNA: TGTGCCAGCTCGCGGGACAGCTCCTACGAGCAGTACTTC
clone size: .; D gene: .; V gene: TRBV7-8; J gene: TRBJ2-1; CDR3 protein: CASSRSPMQWGEQFF; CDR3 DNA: TGTGCCAGCAGCCGATCCCCCATGCAGTGGGGTGAGCAGTTCTTC
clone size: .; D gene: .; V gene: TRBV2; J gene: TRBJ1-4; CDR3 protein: CASSVVEGKKLFF; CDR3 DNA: TGTGCCAGCAGTGTCGTTGAGGGAAAAAAACTGTTTTTT
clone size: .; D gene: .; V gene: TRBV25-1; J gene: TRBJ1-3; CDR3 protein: CASSEYNSPIGNTIYF; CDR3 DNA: TGTGCCAGCAGTGAATACAATTCCCCGATAGGAAACACCATATATTTT
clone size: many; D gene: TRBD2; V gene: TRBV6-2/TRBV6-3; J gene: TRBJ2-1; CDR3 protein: CASSYSPSGGHYNEQFF; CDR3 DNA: TGTGCCAGCAGTTACTCGCCTAGCGGGGGACATTACAATGAGCAGTTCTTC